This record concerns one T cell receptor beta chain sequence. Germline V gene sequence: CDR1 MNHNS, CDR2 SASEGT. Trimming removed 1 base at V and 3 bases at J, with 16 bases between. This CDR3 has 16 amino acids. This entry comes from a study of cytomegalovirus exposure and HLA in healthy donors. Assay used: immunoSEQ multiplex PCR; TCRdb lists only in-frame clones, some missing. The sample includes 150,000 or so clones, about 90% of them seen just once. Sequenced input: PBMCs. The source is a woman in her 30s in good health and CMV-seropositive. The chain uses TRBV6-1 and TRBJ2-7; D ambiguous. CDR3 nucleotide sequence: TGTGCCAGCAGTGAAGAAAGGTCGCTAGGAATCTACGAGCAGTACTTC. Residues: CASSEERSLGIYEQYF.